This T cell receptor beta chain was documented in a study of response to subunit inactivated influenza vaccine. TCRdb called the RT-PCR reads again in MiXCR, with one record for every CDR3 protein. The profile shows under 200,000 distinct CDR3 sequences, 9.5% to 15% of them singletons. This clonotype was observed a few times. In germline, CDR1 is SGHAT, CDR2 FQNNGV. V trimming: 4 bases; J trimming: 0 bases; junction bases outside the gene matches: 7. There are 16 residues in the CDR3. Another study also made use of these data, one on T cells expressing NK-cell markers. That publication notes: Template switching by 5'RACE with UMIs generated the TCR beta cDNA.

This clonotype originated in a man aged 45-60 years who received an inactivated influenza vaccine. The genes are TRBV11-2 and TRBJ2-3; TRBD2 aligns across 7 bases. The sample was CD8+ T cells sorted from PBMCs, taken about 12 days after vaccination. The DNA for the CDR3 is TGTGCCAGCAGCTCTAGAGCGGGGAGAAGCACAGATACGCAGTATTTT. Translation gives CASSSRAGRSTDTQYF.